The source of this T cell receptor beta chain is a study of T cells in Graves' hyperthyroidism and ophthalmopathy. Newly diagnosed hyperthyroidism patients aged 18 to 65 years had disease lasting under 2 months. General observations from the study: Model output signaled ophthalmopathy a median about seven months ahead of onset. Blood held most thyroid clonotypes expanded above 0.001 frequency. Ophthalmopathy and stable hyperthyroidism were separated by a 13 V-J model.

In this sample, this clonotype turned up many times. No antigen is known for it. Germline V gives CDR1 LNHNV, CDR2 YYDKDF (reference sequence). The CDR3 spans 16 residues. V dropped 1 base and J dropped 6; count of bases not matched to a gene: 7. From RNA transcripts, TCR beta CDR3 regions were amplified. First-round RT-PCR of the TCR CDR3 relied on the HTBI primer set. TCRdb passed the multiplex PCR reads through MiXCR, listing each CDR3 protein once. The sample carries a few hundred thousand distinct CDR3 sequences, 46% recorded once. Sequenced: peripheral blood or thyroid tissue (not recorded which). V usage is TRBV15 and J usage is TRBJ1-4; 8 nucleotides align to TRBD1. The clonotype was recovered from a woman aged 18-29 years with Graves' hyperthyroidism. The CDR3 sequence is CATSRGDRGEDEKLFF. CDR3 DNA sequence: TGTGCCACCAGCAGAGGCGACAGGGGAGAGGATGAAAAACTGTTTTTT.